This TCR beta chain was sequenced during a study of T-cell reconstitution after alpha-beta-depleted transplantation in children. Whole-study results and caveats: Newly produced T cells mostly provided counts and TCRbeta diversity after one year, as hyperexpanded clones declined.

This clonotype has more than one count but fewer than ten. Its antigen remains unknown. This CDR3 spans 20 amino acids. Germline assignment: CDR1 LNHDA and CDR2 SQIVND (reference sequence). The V and J ends lost 0 bases and 0 bases respectively, with 23 bases between them. Unique molecular identifiers were used in preparing the TCRbeta library. TCRdb called the PCR reads again in MiXCR, with one record for every CDR3 protein. The sample lists some 300,000 distinct CDR3 sequences, about a tenth occurring once. This TCR derives from a boy younger than two with acute myeloid leukemia, due to receive a stem cell transplant. The chain employs TRBV19 and TRBJ1-1, with D tentatively TRBD1 (6 bases). The sample here was PBMCs, taken before TCRalphabeta/CD19-depleted stem cell transplant. The CDR3 DNA reads as TGTGCCAGTAGTATAGATCCGCCTGGCAGGGGCCTCAACTTGAACACTGAAGCTTTCTTT. Protein product: CASSIDPPGRGLNLNTEAFF.